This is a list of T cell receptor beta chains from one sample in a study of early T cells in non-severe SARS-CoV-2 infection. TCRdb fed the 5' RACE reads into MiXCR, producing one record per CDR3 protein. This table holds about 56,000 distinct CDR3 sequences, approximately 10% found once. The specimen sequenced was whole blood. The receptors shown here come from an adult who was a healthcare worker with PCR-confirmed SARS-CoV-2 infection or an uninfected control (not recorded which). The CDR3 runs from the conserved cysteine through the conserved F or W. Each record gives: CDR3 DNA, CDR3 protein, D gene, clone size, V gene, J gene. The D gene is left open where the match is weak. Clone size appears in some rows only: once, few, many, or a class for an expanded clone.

TGTGCCAGCAGCCTTTACTTGACAGGGTATCAAGAGCAGTACTTC,CASSLYLTGYQEQYF,TRBD1,many,TRBV7-2,TRBJ2-7
TGTGCCAGCAGACGACAGGGGGCTGAGGACACTGAAGCTTTCTTT,CASRRQGAEDTEAFF,TRBD1,many,TRBV7-8,TRBJ1-1
TGTGCCAGCAGCTTAGACGCGGGGACAGATACGCAGTATTTT,CASSLDAGTDTQYF,NA,NA,TRBV7-2,TRBJ2-3
TGTGCCAGCAGCTATCTCGTCGGGGGCCGAGAGACCCAGTACTTC,CASSYLVGGRETQYF,NA,NA,TRBV6-6,TRBJ2-5
TGTGCCATCAGTGATCAACTAGGGGTAGAGGTTGAGCAGTTCTTC,CAISDQLGVEVEQFF,NA,many,TRBV10-3,TRBJ2-1
TGCAGTGCTAGAGATCACCCCTTAGCTGGTGAGCAGTTCTTC,CSARDHPLAGEQFF,NA,few,TRBV20-1,TRBJ2-1
TGTGCCACCAGCATAGGACAGTACCAAGAGACCCAGTACTTC,CATSIGQYQETQYF,NA,NA,TRBV15,TRBJ2-5
TGTGCCAGCAGTTCAACCGACAGCACAGATACGCAGTATTTT,CASSSTDSTDTQYF,NA,NA,TRBV27,TRBJ2-3
TGTGCCAGCAGCTTAACGGGAGGAGGCCTCGAGCAGTACTTC,CASSLTGGGLEQYF,TRBD2,many,TRBV7-2,TRBJ2-7
TGCGCCAGCAGCTTGGGTATAGCCGATGAGCAGTTCTTC,CASSLGIADEQFF,NA,many,TRBV5-1,TRBJ2-1
TGCGCCAGCAGCCAAGGGTTGGCAGGGAATTCACCCCTCCACTTT,CASSQGLAGNSPLHF,NA,few,TRBV4-3,TRBJ1-6
TGTGCCAGCAGCGTAGACGGGATTTACAATGAGCAGTTCTTC,CASSVDGIYNEQFF,NA,NA,TRBV9,TRBJ2-1
TGTGCCAGTAGTATTCCCGGGACTAGCGGGGCCACAGATACGCAGTATTTT,CASSIPGTSGATDTQYF,TRBD2,few,TRBV19,TRBJ2-3
TGTGCCAGCAGCCTGACAAGGACTACCACAGATACGCAGTATTTT,CASSLTRTTTDTQYF,NA,many,TRBV6-1,TRBJ2-3
TGTGCCAGCAGTTTAACCGCGAAGGTGAACACTGAAGCTTTCTTT,CASSLTAKVNTEAFF,NA,many,TRBV28,TRBJ1-1
TGCAGTGCCTTCTACCGGGCTGGCTACACCTTC,CSAFYRAGYTF,NA,NA,TRBV20-1,TRBJ1-2
TGTGCCAGCAGTACGAATAGCGGGAGCTCCTACGAGCAGTACTTC,CASSTNSGSSYEQYF,TRBD2,many,TRBV6-2/TRBV6-3,TRBJ2-7
TGTGCCAGCAGCGCGGGCCTTAACACCATATATTTT,CASSAGLNTIYF,NA,many,TRBV7-9,TRBJ1-3
TGTGCCAGCAGTCTGGACAGATACAATGAGCAGTTCTTC,CASSLDRYNEQFF,NA,many,TRBV6-2/TRBV6-3,TRBJ2-1
TGTGCCAGCAGTTACAGGGATAGCTATGGCTACACCTTC,CASSYRDSYGYTF,NA,NA,TRBV27,TRBJ1-2
TGTGCCAGCAATAGGGCCGAGGATAATTCACCCCTCAACTTT,CASNRAEDNSPLNF,NA,NA,TRBV2,TRBJ1-6
TGTGCCAGCAGTTTATATGCAGGGACGGCAGAGACCCAGTACTTC,CASSLYAGTAETQYF,NA,many,TRBV27,TRBJ2-5
TGTGCCAGCTCCCCGTTGGTGAGGAACACTGAAGCTTTCTTT,CASSPLVRNTEAFF,NA,many,TRBV18,TRBJ1-1
TGTGCCAGCTCACCCTCTATCGGTGCCTCCTACAATGAGCAGTTCTTC,CASSPSIGASYNEQFF,NA,many,TRBV18,TRBJ2-1
TGTGCCAGCAGCTCGCGGAGGGGAGGGAACATTCAGTACTTC,CASSSRRGGNIQYF,TRBD2,few,TRBV5-6,TRBJ2-4
TGTGCCAGCAGCTTAGTTACTAGCAATCAGCCCCAGCATTTT,CASSLVTSNQPQHF,NA,many,TRBV7-9,TRBJ1-5
TGTGCCAGTATCAACCCACTTGGCGGGAGCTTAAATGAGCAGTTCTTC,CASINPLGGSLNEQFF,TRBD2,many,TRBV19,TRBJ2-1
TGTGCCAGCAGCTTAGCCGATCAGCCCCAGCATTTT,CASSLADQPQHF,NA,many,TRBV7-2,TRBJ1-5
TGTGCCAGCAGCTTAGAGCGGGAGGAGAGTGAGCAGTTCTTC,CASSLEREESEQFF,TRBD2,many,TRBV7-2,TRBJ2-1
TGCAGCGTCGCCGGGACACCGTCCACAGATACGCAGTATTTT,CSVAGTPSTDTQYF,NA,many,TRBV29-1,TRBJ2-3
TGCAGTGCTAGAGATCCCCGCGGGAGGTCGGACAATGAGCAGTTCTTC,CSARDPRGRSDNEQFF,TRBD2,NA,TRBV20-1,TRBJ2-1
TGCGCCAGCAGCTTGACGACAGGGGGTCAAAGTGAGCAGTTCTTC,CASSLTTGGQSEQFF,TRBD1,many,TRBV5-1,TRBJ2-1
TGCGCCAGCAGCCGCCCTGGCCGGGCTCTAACAGATACGCAGTATTTT,CASSRPGRALTDTQYF,NA,NA,TRBV4-1,TRBJ2-3
TGTGCCAGCAGCCTTAGAGGCCAATCGGGTACCTACGAGCAGTACTTC,CASSLRGQSGTYEQYF,NA,NA,TRBV7-2,TRBJ2-7
TGTGCCAGCAGTTACTCGAGTCCTGGGTTGGCTTTCTTT,CASSYSSPGLAFF,NA,NA,TRBV6-5,TRBJ1-1
TGTGCCACCAGTGACCCAGAAAAGGGGGAGCTTTTTGGCTACACCTTC,CATSDPEKGELFGYTF,NA,many,TRBV24-1,TRBJ1-2
TGTGCCAGCAGCTTGGCTTTCGGGACAGGGTACAATGAGCAGTTCTTC,CASSLAFGTGYNEQFF,TRBD1,NA,TRBV11-2,TRBJ2-1
TGTGCCAGTAGTATCCAGGGGAAAAACAGGGATCATCAGCCCCAGCATTTT,CASSIQGKNRDHQPQHF,NA,NA,TRBV19,TRBJ1-5
TGCAGCGTTGTCCCGGGGACGGAGACCCAGTACTTC,CSVVPGTETQYF,NA,many,TRBV29-1,TRBJ2-5
TGCAGTGCCCAAGGGGGAATAGGGAATGAGCAGTTCTTC,CSAQGGIGNEQFF,NA,many,TRBV20-1,TRBJ2-1
TGTGCCAGCAGCTCCCCCGGGAGGGGCCCTGAAGCTTTCTTT,CASSSPGRGPEAFF,NA,NA,TRBV7-3,TRBJ1-1
TGTGCCAGCAGCTTAAAGGCTAGCGGGAACTACGAGCAGTACTTC,CASSLKASGNYEQYF,TRBD2,NA,TRBV7-3,TRBJ2-7
TGTGCCAGCAGCCGGCTTACCTTCCGGGACAGGGAAATCACAGATACGCAGTATTTT,CASSRLTFRDREITDTQYF,TRBD1,many,TRBV14,TRBJ2-3
TGTGCCAGCAGCGTAGCGGGAGGGCCCGGCGAGCAGTACTTC,CASSVAGGPGEQYF,TRBD2,many,TRBV27,TRBJ2-7
TGTGCCAGCAGCTTTGGTAGGGACGGCTACACCTTC,CASSFGRDGYTF,NA,many,TRBV13,TRBJ1-2
TGTGCCAGCAGCTTAGACGGGGGCTATGGCTACACCTTC,CASSLDGGYGYTF,NA,many,TRBV7-9,TRBJ1-2
TGCAGCGACTGGACACTGAACACTGAAGCTTTCTTT,CSDWTLNTEAFF,NA,many,TRBV29-1,TRBJ1-1
TGTGCCAGCAGCTCGGACAGCTCTGGGGCCAACGTCCTGACTTTC,CASSSDSSGANVLTF,NA,many,TRBV7-2,TRBJ2-6
TGCAGTGCCCCTGGGTCTAACTATGGCTACACCTTC,CSAPGSNYGYTF,NA,few,TRBV20-1,TRBJ1-2
TGTGCCAGCAGCTCGGGACGGCTTTCTGGAAACACCATATATTTT,CASSSGRLSGNTIYF,NA,NA,TRBV7-9,TRBJ1-3
TGTGCCAGCTCTCCGGAAACAGATACGCAGTATTTT,CASSPETDTQYF,NA,many,TRBV18,TRBJ2-3
TGCAGTGCTCAAAACCCTAGCTACGAGCAGTACTTC,CSAQNPSYEQYF,NA,many,TRBV20-1,TRBJ2-7
TGTGCCAGCAGCTTAGCCCCAGCGGGACAGGGGGGAAAGACCCAGTACTTC,CASSLAPAGQGGKTQYF,TRBD1,NA,TRBV7-2,TRBJ2-5
TGTGCCAGCAGCTCCCCTGGGGGGAAAACCGGGGATACGCAGTATTTT,CASSSPGGKTGDTQYF,NA,many,TRBV11-2,TRBJ2-3